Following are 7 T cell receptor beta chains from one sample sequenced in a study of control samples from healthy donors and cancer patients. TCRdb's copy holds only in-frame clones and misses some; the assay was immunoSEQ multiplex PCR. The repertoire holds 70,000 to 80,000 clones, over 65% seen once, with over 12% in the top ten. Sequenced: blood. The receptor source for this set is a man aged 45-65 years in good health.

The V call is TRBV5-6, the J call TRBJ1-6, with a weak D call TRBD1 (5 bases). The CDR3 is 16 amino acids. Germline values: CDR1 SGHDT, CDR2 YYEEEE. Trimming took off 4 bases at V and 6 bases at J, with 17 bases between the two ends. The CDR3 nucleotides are TGTGCCAGCAGCCCTGAGTCAGGGTCTCTTAATTCACCCCTCCACTTT. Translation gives CASSPESGSLNSPLHF.

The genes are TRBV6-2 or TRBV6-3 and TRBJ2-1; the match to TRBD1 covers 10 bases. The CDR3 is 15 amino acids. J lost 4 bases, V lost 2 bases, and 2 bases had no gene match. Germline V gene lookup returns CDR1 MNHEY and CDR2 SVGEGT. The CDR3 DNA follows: TGTGCCAGCAGTTACGGGGACAGGGGATACAATGAGCAGTTCTTC. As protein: CASSYGDRGYNEQFF.

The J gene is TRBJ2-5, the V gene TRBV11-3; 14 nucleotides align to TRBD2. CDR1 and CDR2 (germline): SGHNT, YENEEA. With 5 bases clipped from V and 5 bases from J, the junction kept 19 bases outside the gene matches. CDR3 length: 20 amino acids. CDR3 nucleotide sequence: TGTGCCAGCAGCCGAAGAGGCGCCGGGACTAGCGGGAGTGGGGGGGAGACCCAGTACTTC. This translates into CASSRRGAGTSGSGGETQYF.

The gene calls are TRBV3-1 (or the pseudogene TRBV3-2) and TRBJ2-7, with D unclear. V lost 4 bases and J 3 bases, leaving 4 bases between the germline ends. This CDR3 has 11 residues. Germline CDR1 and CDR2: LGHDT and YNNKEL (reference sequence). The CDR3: CASSRSYEQYF. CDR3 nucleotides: TGTGCCAGCAGCCGGAGCTACGAGCAGTACTTC.

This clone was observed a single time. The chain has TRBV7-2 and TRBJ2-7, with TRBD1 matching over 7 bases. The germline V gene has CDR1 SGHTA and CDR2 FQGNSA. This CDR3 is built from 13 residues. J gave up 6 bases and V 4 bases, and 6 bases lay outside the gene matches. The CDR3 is CASSSDRDGEQYF. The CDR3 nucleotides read TGTGCCAGCAGCTCTGACAGGGACGGCGAGCAGTACTTC. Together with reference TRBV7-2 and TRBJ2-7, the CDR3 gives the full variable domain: GAGVSQSPSNKVTEKGKDVELRCDPISGHTALYWYRQSLGQGLEFLIYFQGNSAPDKSGLPSDRFSAERTGGSVSTLTIQRTQQEDSAVYLCASSSDRDGEQYFGPGTRLTVT.

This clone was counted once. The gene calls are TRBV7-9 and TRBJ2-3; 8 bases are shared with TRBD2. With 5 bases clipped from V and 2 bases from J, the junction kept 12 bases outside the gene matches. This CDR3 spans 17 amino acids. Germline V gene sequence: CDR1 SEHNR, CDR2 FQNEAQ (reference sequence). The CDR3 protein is CASSPPRGGAPTDTQYF. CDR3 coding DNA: TGTGCCAGCAGCCCGCCTCGGGGGGGGGCCCCCACAGATACGCAGTATTTT.

The CDR3 is CASSLVGTSGSQGEQYF. The DNA for the CDR3 is TGTGCCAGCAGCTTAGTGGGGACTAGCGGGAGCCAGGGCGAGCAGTACTTC. The chain employs TRBV7-2 and TRBJ2-7, with 14 bases fitting TRBD2. CDR3 length: 17 amino acids. The V segment lost 1 base and the J segment 6 bases; nucleotides outside the gene matches: 8. The germline CDR1 and CDR2 sequences are SGHTA and FQGNSA. Supplemented by reference TRBV7-2 and TRBJ2-7, the full variable domain reads GAGVSQSPSNKVTEKGKDVELRCDPISGHTALYWYRQSLGQGLEFLIYFQGNSAPDKSGLPSDRFSAERTGGSVSTLTIQRTQQEDSAVYLCASSLVGTSGSQGEQYFGPGTRLTVT.